This T cell receptor beta chain stems from a study of T cell repertoires in cytomegalovirus infection. Study at large: Matching HLA type and CMV infection were both indicated by public TCR beta signatures.

This clonotype was counted at least ten times. Antigen unknown. One entry per CDR3 protein results from TCRdb running MiXCR on the reads. The sample records roughly 990,000 distinct CDR3 sequences, 30% to 40% being singletons. V was trimmed by 4 bases and J by 4 bases, leaving 11 bases between them. Germline-derived CDR1 and CDR2 are SGHVS and FNYEAQ. The length of the CDR3 is 14 residues. The sequence was obtained from a human donor in good health (CMV status not recorded). Some clones in this sample may be carry-over from other donors' samples. This chain joins TRBV7-6 and TRBJ1-5; no clear D. The sequenced sample was cultured CD8+ T cells from PBMCs, obtained from culture after CMV antigen stimulation. This CDR3 reads CASSSDPRNQPQHF. DNA for the CDR3: TGTGCCAGCAGCTCGGACCCCCGAAATCAGCCCCAGCATTTT.